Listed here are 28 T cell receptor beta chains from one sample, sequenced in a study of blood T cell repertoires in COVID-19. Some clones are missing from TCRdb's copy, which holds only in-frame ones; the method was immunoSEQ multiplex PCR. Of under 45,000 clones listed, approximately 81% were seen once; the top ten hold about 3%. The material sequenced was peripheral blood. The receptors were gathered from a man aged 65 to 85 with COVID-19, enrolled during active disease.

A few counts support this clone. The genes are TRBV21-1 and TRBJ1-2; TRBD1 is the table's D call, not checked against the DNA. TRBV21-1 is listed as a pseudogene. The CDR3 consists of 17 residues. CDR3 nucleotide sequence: TGTGCCAGCAGCAAGTATCACAGGAGTGGATTTCCATATGGCTACACCTTC. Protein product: CASSKYHRSGFPYGYTF.

The CDR3 DNA follows: TGTGCCAGCAGGCCCCGGGGGGGCCTTAATTCACCCCTCCACTTT. Translated: CASRPRGGLNSPLHF. The chain combines TRBV6-5 with TRBJ1-6, with D perhaps TRBD1 (6 bases). The CDR3 has 15 residues. Trimming removed 6 bases at V and 6 bases at J, with 15 bases between. Germline CDR1 is MNHEY and CDR2 is SVGAGI.

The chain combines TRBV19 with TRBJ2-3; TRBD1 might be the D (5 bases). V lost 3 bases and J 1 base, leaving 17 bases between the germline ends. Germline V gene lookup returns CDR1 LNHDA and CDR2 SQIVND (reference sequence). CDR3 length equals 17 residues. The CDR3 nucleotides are TGTGCCAGTAGTATTTACCTCAGGGCTTCCCGCACAGATACGCAGTATTTT. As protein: CASSIYLRASRTDTQYF.

CDR3 loop: CSACQGMGTEAFF. The DNA of the CDR3 is TGCAGCGCGTGCCAGGGGATGGGCACTGAAGCTTTCTTT. This chain connects TRBV29-1 to TRBJ1-1, with D possibly being TRBD1 (6 bases). Looked up from germline, CDR1 is SQVTM and CDR2 is ANQGSEA. The CDR3 loop spans 13 amino acids. Trimming pared 7 bases from V and 4 bases from J, leaving 16 bases between.

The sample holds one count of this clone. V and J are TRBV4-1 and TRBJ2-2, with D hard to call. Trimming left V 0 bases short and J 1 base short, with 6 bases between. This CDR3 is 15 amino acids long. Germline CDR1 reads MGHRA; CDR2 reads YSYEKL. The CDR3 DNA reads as TGCGCCAGCAGCCAAGATCGACTGAACACCGGGGAGCTGTTTTTT. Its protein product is CASSQDRLNTGELFF.

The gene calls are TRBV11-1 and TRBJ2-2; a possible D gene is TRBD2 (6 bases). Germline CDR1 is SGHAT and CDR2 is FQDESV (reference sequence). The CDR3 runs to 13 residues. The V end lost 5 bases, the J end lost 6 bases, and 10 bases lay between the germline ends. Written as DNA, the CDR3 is TGTGCCAGCAGCCCCGGGAGTGCCGGGGAGCTGTTTTTT. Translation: CASSPGSAGELFF.

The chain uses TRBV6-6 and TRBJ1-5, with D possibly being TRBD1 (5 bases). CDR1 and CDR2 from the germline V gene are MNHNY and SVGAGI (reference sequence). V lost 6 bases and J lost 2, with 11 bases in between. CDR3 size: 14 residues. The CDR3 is CASRQGGGNQPQHF. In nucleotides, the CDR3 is TGTGCCAGCAGACAAGGAGGGGGCAATCAGCCCCAGCATTTT.

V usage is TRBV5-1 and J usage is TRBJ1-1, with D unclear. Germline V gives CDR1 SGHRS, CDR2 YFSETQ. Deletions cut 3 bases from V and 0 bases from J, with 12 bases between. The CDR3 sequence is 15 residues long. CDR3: CASSSLPSVNTEAFF. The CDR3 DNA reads TGCGCCAGCAGCTCCCTTCCCAGTGTGAACACTGAAGCTTTCTTT. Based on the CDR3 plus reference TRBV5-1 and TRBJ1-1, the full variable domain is KAGVTQTPRYLIKTRGQQVTLSCSPISGHRSVSWYQQTPGQGLQFLFEYFSETQRNKGNFPGRFSGRQFSNSRSEMNVSTLELGDSALYLCASSSLPSVNTEAFFGQGTRLTVV.

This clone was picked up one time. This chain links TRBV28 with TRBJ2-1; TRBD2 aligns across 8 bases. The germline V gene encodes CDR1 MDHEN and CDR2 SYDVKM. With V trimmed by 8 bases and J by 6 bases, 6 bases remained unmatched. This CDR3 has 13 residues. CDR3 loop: CASERGPSNEQFF. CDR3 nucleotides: TGTGCCAGCGAGCGGGGGCCTAGCAATGAGCAGTTCTTC.

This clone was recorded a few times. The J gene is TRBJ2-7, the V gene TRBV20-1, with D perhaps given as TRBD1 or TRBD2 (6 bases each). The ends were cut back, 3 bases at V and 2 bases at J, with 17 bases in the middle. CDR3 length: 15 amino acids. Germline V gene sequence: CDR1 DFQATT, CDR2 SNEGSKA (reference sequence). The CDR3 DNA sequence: TGCAGTGCTAGTAGCGGACAGTTGATAACCTACGAGCAGTACTTC. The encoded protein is CSASSGQLITYEQYF.

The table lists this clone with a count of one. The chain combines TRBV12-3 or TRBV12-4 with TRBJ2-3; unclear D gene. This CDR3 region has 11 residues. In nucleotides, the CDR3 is TGTTCCACGTCCGGCACAGATACGCAGTATTTT. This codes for CSTSGTDTQYF.

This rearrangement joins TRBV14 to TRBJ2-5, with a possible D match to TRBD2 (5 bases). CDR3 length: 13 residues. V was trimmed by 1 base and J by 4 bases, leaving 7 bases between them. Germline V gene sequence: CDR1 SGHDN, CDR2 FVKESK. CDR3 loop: CASSQGSGETQYF. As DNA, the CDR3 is TGTGCCAGCAGCCAAGGGAGCGGAGAGACCCAGTACTTC. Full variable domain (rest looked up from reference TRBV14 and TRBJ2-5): EAGVTQFPSHSVIEKGQTVTLRCDPISGHDNLYWYRRVMGKEIKFLLHFVKESKQDESGMPNNRFLAERTGGTYSTLKVQPAELEDSGVYFCASSQGSGETQYFGPGTRLLVL.

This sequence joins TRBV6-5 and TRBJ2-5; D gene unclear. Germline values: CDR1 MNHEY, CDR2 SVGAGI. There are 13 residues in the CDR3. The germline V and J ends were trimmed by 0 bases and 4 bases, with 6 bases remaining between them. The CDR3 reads CASSYSIGETQYF. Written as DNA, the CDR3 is TGTGCCAGCAGTTACTCGATCGGAGAGACCCAGTACTTC.

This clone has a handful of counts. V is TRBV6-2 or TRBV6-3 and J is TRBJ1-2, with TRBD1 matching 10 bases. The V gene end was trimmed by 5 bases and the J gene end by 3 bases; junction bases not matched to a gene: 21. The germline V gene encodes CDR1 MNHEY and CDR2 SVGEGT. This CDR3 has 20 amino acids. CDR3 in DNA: TGTGCCAGCAGTACCCTACTCGCCGGGACAGGGGTATCCGGGGACTATGGCTACACCTTC. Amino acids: CASSTLLAGTGVSGDYGYTF.

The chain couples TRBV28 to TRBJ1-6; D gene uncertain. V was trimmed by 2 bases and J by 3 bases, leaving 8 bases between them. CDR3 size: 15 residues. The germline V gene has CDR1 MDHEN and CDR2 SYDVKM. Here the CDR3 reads CASSLREVYNSPLHF. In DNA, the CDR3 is TGTGCCAGCAGTTTACGGGAAGTCTATAATTCACCCCTCCACTTT.

This CDR3 reads CASSTPTRNGYTF. The CDR3 DNA is TGTGCCAGCAGTACACCGACACGGAATGGCTACACCTTC. V is TRBV6-5 and J is TRBJ1-2; the D is unclear. The V gene lost 5 bases and the J gene lost 6 bases, with 13 bases spanning the gap. Germline CDR1 reads MNHEY; CDR2 reads SVGAGI. The CDR3 extends over 13 amino acids.

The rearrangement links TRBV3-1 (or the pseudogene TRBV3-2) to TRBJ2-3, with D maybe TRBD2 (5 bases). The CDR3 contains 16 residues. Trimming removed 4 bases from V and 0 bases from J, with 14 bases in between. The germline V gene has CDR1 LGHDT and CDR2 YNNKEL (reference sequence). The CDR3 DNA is TGTGCCAGCAGCCGCCGACCGGAGGCTAGCACAGATACGCAGTATTTT. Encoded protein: CASSRRPEASTDTQYF.

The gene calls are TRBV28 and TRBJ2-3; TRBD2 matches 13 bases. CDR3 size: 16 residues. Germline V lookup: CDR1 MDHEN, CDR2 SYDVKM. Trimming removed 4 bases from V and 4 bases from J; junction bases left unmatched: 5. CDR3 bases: TGTGCCAGCAGTTCCGGACTAGCGGGAGTTGCAGATACGCAGTATTTT. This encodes CASSSGLAGVADTQYF. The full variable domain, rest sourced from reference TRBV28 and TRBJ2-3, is DVKVTQSSRYLVKRTGEKVFLECVQDMDHENMFWYRQDPGLGLRLIYFSYDVKMKEKGDIPEGYSVSREKKERFSLILESASTNQTSMYLCASSSGLAGVADTQYFGPGTRLTVL.

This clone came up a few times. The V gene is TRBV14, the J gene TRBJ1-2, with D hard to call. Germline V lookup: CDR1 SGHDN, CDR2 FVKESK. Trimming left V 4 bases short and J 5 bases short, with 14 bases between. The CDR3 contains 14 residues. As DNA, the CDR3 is TGTGCCAGCAGCCGAGCCGGGGTTTGGTATGGCTACACCTTC. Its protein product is CASSRAGVWYGYTF.

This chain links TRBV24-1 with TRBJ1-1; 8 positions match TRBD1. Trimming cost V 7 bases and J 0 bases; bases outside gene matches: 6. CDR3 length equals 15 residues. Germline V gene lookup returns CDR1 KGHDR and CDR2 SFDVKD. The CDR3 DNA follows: TGTGCCACCAGGTCAACAGGGGGATTGAACACTGAAGCTTTCTTT. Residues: CATRSTGGLNTEAFF.

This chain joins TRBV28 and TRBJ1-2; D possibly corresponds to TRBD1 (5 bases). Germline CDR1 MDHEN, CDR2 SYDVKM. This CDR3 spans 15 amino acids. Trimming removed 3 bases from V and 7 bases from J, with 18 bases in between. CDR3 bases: TGTGCCAGCAGTTTGGAGGGTTGGCAGGGTCTTGGCTACACCTTC. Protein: CASSLEGWQGLGYTF.

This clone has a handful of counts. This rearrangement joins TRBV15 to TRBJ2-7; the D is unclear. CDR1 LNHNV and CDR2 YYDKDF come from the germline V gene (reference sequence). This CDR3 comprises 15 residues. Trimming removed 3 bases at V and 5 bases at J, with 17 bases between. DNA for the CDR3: TGTGCCACCAGCAGTAGTCGCGGTGCAGTTCACGAGCAGTACTTC. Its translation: CATSSSRGAVHEQYF.

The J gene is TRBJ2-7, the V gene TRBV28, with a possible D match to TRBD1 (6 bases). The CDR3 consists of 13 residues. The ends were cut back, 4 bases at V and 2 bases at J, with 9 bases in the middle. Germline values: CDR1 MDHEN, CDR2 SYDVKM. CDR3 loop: CASSSPGAYEQYF. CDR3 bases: TGTGCCAGCAGTTCCCCAGGGGCCTACGAGCAGTACTTC.

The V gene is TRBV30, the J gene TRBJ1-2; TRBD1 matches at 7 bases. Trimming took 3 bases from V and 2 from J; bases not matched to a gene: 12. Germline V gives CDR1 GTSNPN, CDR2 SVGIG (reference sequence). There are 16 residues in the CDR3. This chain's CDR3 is CAWRKRGQGRNYGYTF. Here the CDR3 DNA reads TGTGCCTGGAGGAAAAGGGGGCAGGGGAGGAACTATGGCTACACCTTC. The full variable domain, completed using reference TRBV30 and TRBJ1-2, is SQTIHQWPATLVQPVGSPLSLECTVEGTSNPNLYWYRQAAGRGLQLLFYSVGIGQISSEVPQNLSASRPQDRQFILSSKKLLLSDSGFYLCAWRKRGQGRNYGYTFGSGTRLTVV.

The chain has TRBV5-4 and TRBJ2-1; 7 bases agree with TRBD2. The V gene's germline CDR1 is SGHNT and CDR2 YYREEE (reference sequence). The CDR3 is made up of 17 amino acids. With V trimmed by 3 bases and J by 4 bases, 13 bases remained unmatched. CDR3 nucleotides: TGTGCCAGCAGCTCTGCCGGAAGGCGGGGGAGATACAATGAGCAGTTCTTC. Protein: CASSSAGRRGRYNEQFF.

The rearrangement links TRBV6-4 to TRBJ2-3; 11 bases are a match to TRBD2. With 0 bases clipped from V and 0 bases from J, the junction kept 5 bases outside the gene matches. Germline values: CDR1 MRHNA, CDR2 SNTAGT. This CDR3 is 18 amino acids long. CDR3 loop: CASSDSLTSGTSTDTQYF. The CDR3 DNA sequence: TGTGCCAGCAGTGACTCCCTGACTAGCGGGACCAGCACAGATACGCAGTATTTT.

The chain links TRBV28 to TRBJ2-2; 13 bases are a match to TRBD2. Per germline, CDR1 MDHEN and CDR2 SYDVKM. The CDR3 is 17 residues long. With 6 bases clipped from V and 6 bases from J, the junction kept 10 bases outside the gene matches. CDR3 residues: CASSGLAGDDRAGELFF. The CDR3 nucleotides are TGTGCCAGCAGCGGACTAGCGGGAGATGATCGCGCCGGGGAGCTGTTTTTT.

CDR3 in DNA: TGTGCCAGCAGCCATTACAGGGGCTATGAAGACACCATATATTTT. Translation gives CASSHYRGYEDTIYF. V and J are TRBV14 and TRBJ1-3; 7 bases are a match to TRBD1. CDR1 is SGHDN, CDR2 FVKESK, per germline. J was trimmed by 8 bases and V by 3 bases; bases with no gene match: 10. The CDR3 is made up of 15 amino acids.